This is a list of T cell receptor beta chains from one sample in a study of CDR3 diversity in severe acne. One entry per CDR3 protein, called by TCRdb with MiXCR from the PCR reads. The sample consists of tens of thousands of distinct CDR3 sequences, 45% to 60% of them appearing once. Sequenced: blood. Source of these receptors: a male donor in good health, without acne. Each CDR3 is given with its conserved first and last residue. A D gene is named only where the DNA matches it firmly. Size tells how often a clone was seen (once, few, many) or the class of an expanded clone, and some rows leave it out.

V gene	J gene	clone size	D gene	CDR3 protein	CDR3 DNA
TRBV11-3	TRBJ2-1	NA	NA	CASSFGSVTDTQFF	TGTGCCAGCAGCTTCGGGTCGGTTACAGATACGCAGTTCTTC
TRBV5-1	TRBJ2-7	NA	NA	CASRDPASYEQYF	TGCGCCAGCAGGGACCCGGCCTCCTACGAGCAGTACTTC
TRBV29-1	TRBJ2-6	many	NA	CSVEAQGAGISGANVLTF	TGCAGCGTTGAAGCGCAAGGGGCGGGTATCTCTGGGGCCAACGTCCTGACTTTC
TRBV5-6	TRBJ2-7	medium-sized	NA	CASRRGHYEQYF	TGTGCCAGCAGGCGTGGCCACTACGAGCAGTACTTC
TRBV30	TRBJ2-1	many	NA	CACALGSIYNEQFF	TGTGCCTGCGCGCTAGGATCTATATACAATGAGCAGTTCTTC
TRBV10-3	TRBJ2-1	once	NA	CAISESMDEQFF	TGTGCCATCAGTGAGTCGATGGATGAGCAGTTCTTC
TRBV30	TRBJ1-1	NA	NA	CASSRGARTEAFF	TGTGCCAGCAGCCGGGGGGCTCGCACAGAAGCTTTCTTT
TRBV4-1	TRBJ2-6	many	TRBD1	CASSQGDRSGANVLTF	TGCGCCAGCAGCCAAGGGGACAGATCTGGGGCCAACGTCCTGACTTTC
TRBV7-6	TRBJ2-7	NA	TRBD2	CASSLPSGKQYF	TGTGCCAGCAGCCTACCTAGCGGGAAGCAGTACTTC
TRBV14	TRBJ2-7	many	NA	CASSPRVSYEQYF	TGTGCCAGCAGCCCCCGAGTGTCCTACGAGCAGTACTTC
TRBV20-1	TRBJ2-5	NA	TRBD2	CSAISLAGVETQYF	TGCAGTGCTATCTCCCTAGCGGGGGTAGAGACCCAGTACTTC
TRBV20-1	TRBJ2-5	NA	NA	CSARGSPTETQYF	TGCAGTGCTAGAGGGTCCCCCACCGAGACCCAGTACTTC
TRBV7-9	TRBJ2-1	NA	TRBD2	CASRLAGPYNEQFF	TGTGCCAGCCGACTAGCGGGGCCCTACAATGAGCAGTTCTTC
TRBV10-3	TRBJ1-2	few	NA	CAISVGPLYGYTF	TGTGCCATCAGTGTGGGACCTCTCTATGGCTACACCTTC
TRBV29-1	TRBJ2-7	NA	NA	CSVDGGPTLYEQYF	TGCAGCGTTGACGGGGGTCCTACGCTCTACGAGCAGTACTTC
TRBV25-1	TRBJ2-3	NA	TRBD2	CASSEGTSGADTQYF	TGTGCCAGCAGTGAAGGGACTAGCGGGGCAGATACGCAGTATTTT
TRBV7-2	TRBJ2-1	many	TRBD2	CASSWGSGGAGEQFF	TGTGCCAGCAGCTGGGGTAGCGGGGGGGCGGGTGAGCAGTTCTTC
TRBV28	TRBJ2-7	NA	TRBD1	CASTIQGAGYEQYF	TGTGCCAGCACCATACAGGGGGCGGGATACGAGCAGTACTTC
TRBV7-9	TRBJ1-4	many	NA	CASSLGATNEKLFF	TGTGCCAGCAGCTTGGGTGCAACTAATGAAAAACTGTTTTTT
TRBV7-9	TRBJ1-1	few	NA	CASSLGVGPEAFF	TGTGCCAGCAGCTTAGGAGTAGGTCCTGAAGCTTTCTTT